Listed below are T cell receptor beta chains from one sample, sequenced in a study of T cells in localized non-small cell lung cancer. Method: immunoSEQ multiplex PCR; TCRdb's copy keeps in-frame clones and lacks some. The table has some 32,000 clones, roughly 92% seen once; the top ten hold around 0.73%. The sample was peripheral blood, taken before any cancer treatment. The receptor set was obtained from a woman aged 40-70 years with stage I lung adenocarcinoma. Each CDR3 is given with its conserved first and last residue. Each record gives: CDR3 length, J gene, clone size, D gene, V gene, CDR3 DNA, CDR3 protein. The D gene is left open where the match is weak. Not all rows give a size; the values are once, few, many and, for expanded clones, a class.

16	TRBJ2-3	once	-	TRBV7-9	TGTGCCAGCAGCTTACATGCTACAGTAAGCACAGATACGCAGTATTTT	CASSLHATVSTDTQYF
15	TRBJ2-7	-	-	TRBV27	TGTGCCAGCAGTTTAGTGGGCAGGGGAAACTACGAGCAGTACTTC	CASSLVGRGNYEQYF
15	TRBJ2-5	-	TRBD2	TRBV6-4	TGTGCCAGCAGGGGACTAGCGGGGGGACAAGAGACCCAGTACTTC	CASRGLAGGQETQYF
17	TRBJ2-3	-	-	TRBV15	TGTGCCACCAGCAGAGATTTCGGCGGAGCTAGCACAGATACGCAGTATTTT	CATSRDFGGASTDTQYF
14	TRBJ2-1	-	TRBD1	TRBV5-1	TGCGCCAGCAGCGGGACAGGACCTTACAATGAGCAGTTCTTC	CASSGTGPYNEQFF
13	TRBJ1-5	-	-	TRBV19	TGTGCCAGTAGCTCGAGGGTAAATCAGCCCCAGCATTTT	CASSSRVNQPQHF
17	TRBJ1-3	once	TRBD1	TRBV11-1	TGTGCCAGCAGTTCACAGACAGGGGCGTTCTCTGGAAACACCATATATTTT	CASSSQTGAFSGNTIYF
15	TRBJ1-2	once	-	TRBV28	TGTGCCAGCAGTTTCATCGAATATACCTACTATGGCTACACCTTC	CASSFIEYTYYGYTF
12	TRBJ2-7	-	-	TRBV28	TGTGCCAGCGGTTTAGGGCCCTACGAGCAGTACTTC	CASGLGPYEQYF
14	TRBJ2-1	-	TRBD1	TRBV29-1	TGCAGCGTACCGGGACAGGTCACGATGGGGGAGCAGTTCTTC	CSVPGQVTMGEQFF
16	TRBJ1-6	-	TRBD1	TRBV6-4	TGTGCCAGCAGGGAACAGGGGGGTCAATATGGTTCACCCCTCCACTTT	CASREQGGQYGSPLHF
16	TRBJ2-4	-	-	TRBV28	TGTGCCAGCAGGGCGCTAGGCGGGACTGCCAAAAACATTCAGTACTTC	CASRALGGTAKNIQYF
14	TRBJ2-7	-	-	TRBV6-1	TGTGCCAGCAGTGAATTGGTAAACCTCTACGAGCAGTACTTC	CASSELVNLYEQYF
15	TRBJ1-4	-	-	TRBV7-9	TGTGCCAGCAGCTTAAGTCAGGGGACTAATGAAAAACTGTTTTTT	CASSLSQGTNEKLFF
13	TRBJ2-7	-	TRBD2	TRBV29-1	TGCAGCGTTGAAAATAGCGGGAGGGACGAGCAGTACTTC	CSVENSGRDEQYF
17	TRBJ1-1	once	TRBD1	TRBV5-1	TGCGCCAGCAGCTTGGAGTGGGAGGGGGCTAGGGGCACTGAAGCTTTCTTT	CASSLEWEGARGTEAFF
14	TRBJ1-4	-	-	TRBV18	TGTGCCAGCTCACCAGGATTTGGTGTGGAAAAACTGTTTTTT	CASSPGFGVEKLFF
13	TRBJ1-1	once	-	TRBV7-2	TGTGCCAGCAGCTTATCTAAGAACACTGAAGCTTTCTTT	CASSLSKNTEAFF
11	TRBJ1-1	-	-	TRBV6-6	TGTGCCAGCAGGGGTAACACTGAAGCTTTCTTT	CASRGNTEAFF
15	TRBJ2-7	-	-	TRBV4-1	TGCGCCAGCAGCCCCTACGGGAGTGTTGGTTACGAGCAGTACTTC	CASSPYGSVGYEQYF
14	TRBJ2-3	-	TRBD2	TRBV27	TGTGCCAGCATGGGACTACATAGCACAGATACGCAGTATTTT	CASMGLHSTDTQYF
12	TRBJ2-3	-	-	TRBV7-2	TGTGCCAGCAGTCTTAGCACAGATACGCAGTATTTT	CASSLSTDTQYF
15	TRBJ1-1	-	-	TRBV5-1	TGCGCCAGCAGCTTGGCCGGCGGAGGGGACACTGAAGCTTTCTTT	CASSLAGGGDTEAFF
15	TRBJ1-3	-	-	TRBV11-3	TGTGCCAGCAGCCGAAGGTCAGGGACTGGAAACACCATATATTTT	CASSRRSGTGNTIYF
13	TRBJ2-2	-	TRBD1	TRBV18	TGTGCCAGCTCACCGACAGGGTCCGGGGAGCTGTTTTTT	CASSPTGSGELFF
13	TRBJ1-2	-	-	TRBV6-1	TGTGCCAGCAGGGAGGGCTTAAACTATGGCTACACCTTC	CASREGLNYGYTF
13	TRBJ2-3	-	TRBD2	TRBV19	TGTGCCAGCCGAGCGGGAGCAGGAGATACGCAGTATTTT	CASRAGAGDTQYF
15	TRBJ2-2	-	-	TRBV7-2	TGTGCCAGCAGCTTCACAGGGAGGAACACCGGGGAGCTGTTTTTT	CASSFTGRNTGELFF
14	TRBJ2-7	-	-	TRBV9	TGTGCCAGCAGCAGGACGGCTACTCCCTACGAGCAGTACTTC	CASSRTATPYEQYF
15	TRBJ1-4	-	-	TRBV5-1	TGCGCCAGCAGCTTAGATCGTCCCCAGATTGAAAAACTGTTTTTT	CASSLDRPQIEKLFF
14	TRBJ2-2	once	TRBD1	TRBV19	TGTGCCAGTAGCAGGGGGAGAGGGACCGGGGAGCTGTTTTTT	CASSRGRGTGELFF
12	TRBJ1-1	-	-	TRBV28	TGTGCCAGCAGTTTAAAGGTCGGTGAAGCTTTCTTT	CASSLKVGEAFF
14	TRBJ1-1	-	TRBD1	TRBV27	TGTGCCAGCAGTTTGACAGGGTGGAACACTGAAGCTTTCTTT	CASSLTGWNTEAFF
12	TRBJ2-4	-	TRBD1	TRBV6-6	TGTGCCAGCAGGGCGGGACAGGCAATTCAGTACTTC	CASRAGQAIQYF
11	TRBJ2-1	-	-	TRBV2	TGTGCCTGCAGGAGGGGCGATGAGCAGTTCTTC	CACRRGDEQFF
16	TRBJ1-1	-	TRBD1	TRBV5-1	TGCGCCAGCAGCTTGGAAGGGGGCAGGGCCAGCACTGAAGCTTTCTTT	CASSLEGGRASTEAFF
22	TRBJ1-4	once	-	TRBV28	TGTGCCAGCAGTTTAGGATTTCGCACTATGGGGATGGGTCCCTTGGGGCGTAATGGGCTGTTTTTT	CASSLGFRTMGMGPLGRNGLFF
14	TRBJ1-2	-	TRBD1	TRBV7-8	TGTGCCAGCAGCTCTGGACAGGGGGGCTATGGCTACACCTTC	CASSSGQGGYGYTF